The present entry profiles one T cell receptor (beta chain) with its context. The table came from immunoSEQ multiplex PCR; TCRdb's copy has only in-frame clones and leaves some out. Of tens of thousands of clones listed, more than 80% are singletons. This record comes from a study of blood T cell repertoires in COVID-19. This TCR was recovered from a woman of 80 years or more with active COVID-19. The specimen sequenced was peripheral blood.

The CDR3 DNA sequence: TGTGCCAGCTCCCGGACTAGCGGGAGGGTAAGCACAGATACGCAGTATTTT. This encodes CASSRTSGRVSTDTQYF. The V call is TRBV28, the J call TRBJ2-3; 15 nucleotides agree with TRBD2. V lost 8 bases to trimming and J lost 0 bases; unmatched junction nucleotides: 6. The CDR3 is made up of 17 amino acids. The germline V gene has CDR1 MDHEN and CDR2 SYDVKM.